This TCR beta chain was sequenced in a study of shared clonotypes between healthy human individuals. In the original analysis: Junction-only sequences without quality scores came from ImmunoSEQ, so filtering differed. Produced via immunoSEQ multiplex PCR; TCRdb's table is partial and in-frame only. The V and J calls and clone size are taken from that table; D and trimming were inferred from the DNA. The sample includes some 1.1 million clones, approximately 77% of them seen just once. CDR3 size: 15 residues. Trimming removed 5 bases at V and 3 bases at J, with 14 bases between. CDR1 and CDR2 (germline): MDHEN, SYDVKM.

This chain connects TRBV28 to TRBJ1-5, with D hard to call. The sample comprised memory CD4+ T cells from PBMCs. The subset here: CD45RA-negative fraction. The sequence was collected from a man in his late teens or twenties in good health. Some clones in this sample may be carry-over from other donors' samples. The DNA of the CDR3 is TGTGCCAGCAGTCTCCGGCAGGCTACCAATCAGCCCCAGCATTTT. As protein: CASSLRQATNQPQHF. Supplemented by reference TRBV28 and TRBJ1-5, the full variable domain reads DVKVTQSSRYLVKRTGEKVFLECVQDMDHENMFWYRQDPGLGLRLIYFSYDVKMKEKGDIPEGYSVSREKKERFSLILESASTNQTSMYLCASSLRQATNQPQHFGDGTRLSIL.